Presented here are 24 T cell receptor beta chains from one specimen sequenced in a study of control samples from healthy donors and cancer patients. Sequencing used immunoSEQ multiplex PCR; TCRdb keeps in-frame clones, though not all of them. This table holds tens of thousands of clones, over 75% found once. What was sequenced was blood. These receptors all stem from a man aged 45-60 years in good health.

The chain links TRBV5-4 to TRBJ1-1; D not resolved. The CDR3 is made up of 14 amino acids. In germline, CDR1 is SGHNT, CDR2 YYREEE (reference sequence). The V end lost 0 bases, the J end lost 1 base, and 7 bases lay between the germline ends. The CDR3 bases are TGTGCCAGCAGCTTGGATCAGGAGAACACTGAAGCTTTCTTT. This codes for CASSLDQENTEAFF.

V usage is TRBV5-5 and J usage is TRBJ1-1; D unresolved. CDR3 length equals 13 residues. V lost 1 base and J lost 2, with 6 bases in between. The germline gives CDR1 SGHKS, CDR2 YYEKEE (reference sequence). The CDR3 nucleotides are TGTGCCAGCAGCTTGTCTCCAAACACTGAAGCTTTCTTT. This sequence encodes CASSLSPNTEAFF.

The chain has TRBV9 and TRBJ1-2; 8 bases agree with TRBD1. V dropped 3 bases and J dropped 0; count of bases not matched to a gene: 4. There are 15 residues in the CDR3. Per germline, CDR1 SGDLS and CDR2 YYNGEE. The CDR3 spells CASSDGQGPNYGYTF. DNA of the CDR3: TGTGCCAGCAGCGACGGACAGGGTCCTAACTATGGCTACACCTTC. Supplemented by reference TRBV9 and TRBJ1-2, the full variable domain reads DSGVTQTPKHLITATGQRVTLRCSPRSGDLSVYWYQQSLDQGLQFLIQYYNGEERAKGNILERFSAQQFPDLHSELNLSSLELGDSALYFCASSDGQGPNYGYTFGSGTRLTVV.

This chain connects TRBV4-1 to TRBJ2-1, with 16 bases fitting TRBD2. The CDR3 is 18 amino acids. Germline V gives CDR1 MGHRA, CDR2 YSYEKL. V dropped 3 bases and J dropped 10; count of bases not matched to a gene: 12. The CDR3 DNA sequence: TGCGCCAGCAGCCAGGGGACTAGCGGGAGGGGTGGGTTCCAGGAGCAGTTCTTC. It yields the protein CASSQGTSGRGGFQEQFF.

The CDR3, as DNA: TGTGCCATCAGAAACGGGACTATCCACAATGAGCAGTTCTTC. Translating it yields CAIRNGTIHNEQFF. This chain links TRBV10-3 with TRBJ2-1; 7 bases match TRBD2. The V segment lost 6 bases and the J segment 5 bases; nucleotides outside the gene matches: 7. The CDR3 covers 14 residues. Per germline, CDR1 ENHRY and CDR2 SYGVKD.

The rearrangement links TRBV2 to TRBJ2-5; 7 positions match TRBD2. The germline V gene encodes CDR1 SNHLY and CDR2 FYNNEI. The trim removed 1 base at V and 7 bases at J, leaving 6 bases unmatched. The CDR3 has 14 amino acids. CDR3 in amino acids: CASSEGEGRGTQYF. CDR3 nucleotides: TGTGCCAGCAGTGAAGGGGAAGGGAGGGGGACCCAGTACTTC.

The CDR3 reads CASSYGVAGVQETQYF. The CDR3 DNA reads as TGTGCCAGCAGTTACGGGGTAGCGGGAGTACAGGAGACCCAGTACTTC. The chain joins TRBV6-6 to TRBJ2-5; 9 nucleotides agree with TRBD2. CDR1 and CDR2 from the germline V gene are MNHNY and SVGAGI (reference sequence). With V trimmed by 2 bases and J by 5 bases, 9 bases remained unmatched. The CDR3 has 16 residues.

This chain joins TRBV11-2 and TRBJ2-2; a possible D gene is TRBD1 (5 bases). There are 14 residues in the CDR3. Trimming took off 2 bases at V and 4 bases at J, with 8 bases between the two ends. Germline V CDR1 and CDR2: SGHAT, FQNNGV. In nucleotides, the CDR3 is TGTGCCAGCAGCTTAACCAGGGCCACCGGGGAGCTGTTTTTT. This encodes CASSLTRATGELFF. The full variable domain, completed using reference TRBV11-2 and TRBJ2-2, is EAGVAQSPRYKIIEKRQSVAFWCNPISGHATLYWYQQILGQGPKLLIQFQNNGVVDDSQLPKDRFSAERLKGVDSTLKIQPAKLEDSAVYLCASSLTRATGELFFGEGSRLTVL.

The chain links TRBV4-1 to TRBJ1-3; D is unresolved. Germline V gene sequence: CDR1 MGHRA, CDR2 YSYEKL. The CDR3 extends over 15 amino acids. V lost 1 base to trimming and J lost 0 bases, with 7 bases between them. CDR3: CASSQVQSSGNTIYF. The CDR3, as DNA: TGCGCCAGCAGCCAAGTACAGAGCTCTGGAAACACCATATATTTT.

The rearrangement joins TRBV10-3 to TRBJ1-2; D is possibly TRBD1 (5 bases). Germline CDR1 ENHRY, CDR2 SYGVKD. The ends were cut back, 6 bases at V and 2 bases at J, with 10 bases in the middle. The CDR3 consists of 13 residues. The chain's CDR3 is CAISGQTNYGYTF. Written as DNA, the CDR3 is TGTGCCATCAGCGGACAAACAAACTATGGCTACACCTTC.

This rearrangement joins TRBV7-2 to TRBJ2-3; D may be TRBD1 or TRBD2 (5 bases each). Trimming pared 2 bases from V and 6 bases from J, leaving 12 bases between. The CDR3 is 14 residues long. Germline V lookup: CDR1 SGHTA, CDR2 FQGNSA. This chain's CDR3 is CASSLKGRGDTQYF. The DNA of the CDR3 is TGTGCCAGCAGCTTAAAGGGGAGAGGGGATACGCAGTATTTT.

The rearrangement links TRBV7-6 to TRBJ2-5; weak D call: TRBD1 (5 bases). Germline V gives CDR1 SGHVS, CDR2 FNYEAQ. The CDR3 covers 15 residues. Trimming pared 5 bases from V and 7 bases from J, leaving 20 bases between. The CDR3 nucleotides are TGTGCCAGCAGCGGAACGGATGTGGGGCTTGGGACCCAGTACTTC. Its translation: CASSGTDVGLGTQYF.

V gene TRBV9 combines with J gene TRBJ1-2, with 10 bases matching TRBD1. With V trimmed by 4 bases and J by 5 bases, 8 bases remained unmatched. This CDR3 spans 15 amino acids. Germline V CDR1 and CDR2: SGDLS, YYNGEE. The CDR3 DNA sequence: TGTGCCAGCAGCCTAGGGACAGGGGTTTATTATGGCTACACCTTC. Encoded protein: CASSLGTGVYYGYTF.

As DNA, the CDR3 is TGTGCCACCAGTGCCGCTATGACAGGGGCCCCCGGGGAGCTGTTTTTT. Its protein product is CATSAAMTGAPGELFF. The rearrangement links TRBV24-1 to TRBJ2-2, with 8 bases matching TRBD1. CDR1 KGHDR and CDR2 SFDVKD come from the germline V gene. The CDR3 runs 16 residues. Germline trimming cut 5 bases from V and 6 bases from J; bases unmatched to any gene: 10.

As DNA, the CDR3 is TGTGCCAGCAGCTTGCAGACCTCGGGCTATGGCTACACCTTC. Translated, it gives CASSLQTSGYGYTF. The chain links TRBV11-1 to TRBJ1-2; D remains unclear. This CDR3 spans 14 amino acids. CDR1 is SGHAT and CDR2 is FQDESV in the germline V gene (reference sequence). Trimming removed 3 bases from V and 4 bases from J, with 12 bases in between.

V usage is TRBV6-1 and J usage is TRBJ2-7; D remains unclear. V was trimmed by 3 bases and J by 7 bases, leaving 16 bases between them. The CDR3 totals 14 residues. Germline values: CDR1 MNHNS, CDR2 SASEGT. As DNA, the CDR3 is TGTGCCAGCAGTGACGCTTCATATCTAAGGGAGCAGTACGTC. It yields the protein CASSDASYLREQYV.

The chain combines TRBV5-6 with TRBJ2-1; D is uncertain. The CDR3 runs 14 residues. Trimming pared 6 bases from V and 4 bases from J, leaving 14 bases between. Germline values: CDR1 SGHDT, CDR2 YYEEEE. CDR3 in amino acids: CASTPVGTYNEQFF. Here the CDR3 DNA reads TGTGCCAGCACCCCTGTGGGAACGTACAATGAGCAGTTCTTC. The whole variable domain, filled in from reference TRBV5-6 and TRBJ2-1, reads DAGVTQSPTHLIKTRGQQVTLRCSPKSGHDTVSWYQQALGQGPQFIFQYYEEEERQRGNFPDRFSGHQFPNYSSELNVNALLLGDSALYLCASTPVGTYNEQFFGPGTRLTVL.

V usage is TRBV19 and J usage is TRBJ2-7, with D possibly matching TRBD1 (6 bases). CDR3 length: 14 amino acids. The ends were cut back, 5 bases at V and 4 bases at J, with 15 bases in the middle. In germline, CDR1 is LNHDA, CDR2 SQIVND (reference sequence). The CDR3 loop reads CASSLGTPGYEQYF. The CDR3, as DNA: TGTGCCAGTAGTCTCGGGACACCCGGGTACGAGCAGTACTTC.

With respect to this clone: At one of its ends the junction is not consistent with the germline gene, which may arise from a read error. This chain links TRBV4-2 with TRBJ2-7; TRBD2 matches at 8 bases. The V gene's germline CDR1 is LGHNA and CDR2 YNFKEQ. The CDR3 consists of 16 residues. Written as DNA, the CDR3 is TGTGCCAGCAGCCAAGAGGGGCCCGGGGGCCCTAGCGGGCCTAACTTC. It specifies CASSQEGPGGPSGPNF.

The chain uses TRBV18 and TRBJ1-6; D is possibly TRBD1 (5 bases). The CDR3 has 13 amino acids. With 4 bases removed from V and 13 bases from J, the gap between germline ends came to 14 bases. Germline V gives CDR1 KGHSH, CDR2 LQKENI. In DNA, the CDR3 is TGTGCCAGCTCACGGGACGGCGGTGTGCCCCTCCACTTT. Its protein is CASSRDGGVPLHF.

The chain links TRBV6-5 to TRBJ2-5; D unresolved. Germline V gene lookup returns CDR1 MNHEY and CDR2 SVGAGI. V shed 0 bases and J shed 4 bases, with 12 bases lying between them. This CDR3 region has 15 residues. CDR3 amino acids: CASSYSTLTIETQYF. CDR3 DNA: TGTGCCAGCAGTTACTCGACCCTAACCATAGAGACCCAGTACTTC.

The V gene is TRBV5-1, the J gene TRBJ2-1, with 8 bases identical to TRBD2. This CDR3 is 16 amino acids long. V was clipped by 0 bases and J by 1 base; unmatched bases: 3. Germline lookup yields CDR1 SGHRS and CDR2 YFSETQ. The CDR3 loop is CASSLGTSLSYNEQFF. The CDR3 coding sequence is TGCGCCAGCAGCTTGGGGACTAGCTTGTCCTACAATGAGCAGTTCTTC.

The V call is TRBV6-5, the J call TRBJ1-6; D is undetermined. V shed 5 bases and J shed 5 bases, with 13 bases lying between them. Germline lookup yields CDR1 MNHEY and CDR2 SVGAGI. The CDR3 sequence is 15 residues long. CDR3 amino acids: CASSPRTENNSPLHF. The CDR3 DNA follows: TGTGCCAGCAGTCCCCGCACAGAGAATAATTCACCCCTCCACTTT.

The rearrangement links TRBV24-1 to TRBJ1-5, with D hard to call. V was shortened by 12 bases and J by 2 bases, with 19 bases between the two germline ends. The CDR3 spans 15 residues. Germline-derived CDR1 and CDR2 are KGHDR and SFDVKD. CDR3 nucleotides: TGTGCCCCCCGGACTGCTGGGGTGGGCAATCAGCCCCAGCATTTT. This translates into CAPRTAGVGNQPQHF.